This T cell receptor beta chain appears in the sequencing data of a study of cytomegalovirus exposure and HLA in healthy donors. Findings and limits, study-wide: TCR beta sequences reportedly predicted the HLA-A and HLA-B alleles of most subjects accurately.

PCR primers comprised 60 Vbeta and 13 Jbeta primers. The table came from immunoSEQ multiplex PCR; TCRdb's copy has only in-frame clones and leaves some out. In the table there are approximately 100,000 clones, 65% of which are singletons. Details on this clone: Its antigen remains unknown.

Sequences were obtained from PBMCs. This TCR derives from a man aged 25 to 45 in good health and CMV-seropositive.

The CDR3 region is CASSYSLDSAQKLFF. CDR3 DNA sequence: TGTGCCAGCAGTTACTCCCTCGACTCAGCCCAAAAACTGTTTTTT. This sequence joins TRBV6-5 and TRBJ1-4; D is uncertain. The CDR3 has 15 residues. V was pared by 0 bases and J by 9 bases, with 14 bases between. Germline CDR1 and CDR2: MNHEY and SVGAGI.